A single sample gave rise to the 2 T cell receptor beta chains below, sequenced in a study of blood T cell repertoires in COVID-19. Using immunoSEQ multiplex PCR, the repertoire was profiled, and TCRdb retains in-frame clones only, with some absent. The profile shows hundreds of thousands of clones, approximately 86% of them singletons. Sequenced material: PBMCs or T cells enriched from blood (not recorded which). These receptors came from a woman aged 25 to 45 who had been exposed to COVID-19.

The chain employs TRBV7-9 and TRBJ2-1, with 8 bases matching TRBD2. This CDR3 spans 15 amino acids. V dropped 6 bases and J dropped 7; count of bases not matched to a gene: 11. Per the germline V gene, CDR1 is SEHNR and CDR2 is FQNEAQ (reference sequence). CDR3 DNA: TGTGCCAGCAGTCGACCGGGACTAGGATTAAATGAGCAGTTCTTC. Residues: CASSRPGLGLNEQFF.

This sequence joins TRBV9 and TRBJ1-5, with 7 nucleotides matching TRBD1. Germline CDR1 SGDLS, CDR2 YYNGEE. V lost 0 bases and J lost 7; bases outside the gene matches: 7. CDR3 length equals 15 residues. The CDR3: CASSVGQGFGQPQHF. The CDR3 DNA reads as TGTGCCAGCAGCGTAGGACAGGGTTTCGGACAGCCCCAGCATTTT.